The rows below give T cell receptor beta chains drawn from one sample of a study of PD-1 blockade in classical Hodgkin lymphoma. The protocol was immunoSEQ multiplex PCR, while the TCRdb copy is restricted to in-frame clones and leaves out a portion. The top ten hold roughly an eighth of the sample, which has approximately 60,000 clones, roughly 88% seen once. The sample here was peripheral blood mononuclear cells (PBMCs), taken at baseline. These receptors all stem from a human donor with classical Hodgkin lymphoma. Each CDR3 is given with its conserved first and last residue. The D gene is left open where the match is weak. Where a row states a size, it is once, few, many or the class of an expanded clone; other rows omit it.

V	size	J	D	CDR3	DNA
TRBV10-3	.	TRBJ2-3	.	CAISDHPSTDTQYF	TGTGCCATCAGTGACCACCCTAGCACAGATACGCAGTATTTT
TRBV27	.	TRBJ2-3	TRBD2	CASSLWTSGERDTQYF	TGTGCCAGCAGTTTATGGACTAGCGGGGAGAGAGATACGCAGTATTTT
TRBV28	few	TRBJ2-1	TRBD2	CASTLGGLAGEAEQFF	TGTGCCAGCACCCTTGGGGGACTAGCGGGGGAGGCCGAGCAGTTCTTC
TRBV7-9	.	TRBJ2-3	.	CASSLGTDTQYF	TGTGCCAGCAGCTTGGGGACAGATACGCAGTATTTT
TRBV5-1	.	TRBJ1-2	TRBD1	CASSLMAGGRDGYTF	TGCGCCAGCAGCTTGATGGCAGGGGGCCGGGATGGCTACACCTTC
TRBV5-6	.	TRBJ2-7	TRBD2	CASSLSSGGDHEQYF	TGTGCCAGCAGCTTGTCCAGCGGGGGGGACCACGAGCAGTACTTC
TRBV29-1	.	TRBJ1-2	.	CSVEGSGRYGYTF	TGCAGCGTTGAAGGTAGCGGTCGGTATGGCTACACCTTC
TRBV6-5	.	TRBJ2-5	.	CASGRGDKRLETQYF	TGTGCCAGCGGGCGAGGGGACAAACGACTAGAGACCCAGTACTTC
TRBV27	.	TRBJ2-5	TRBD1	CASKTGGLETQYF	TGTGCCAGCAAAACAGGGGGCCTGGAGACCCAGTACTTC
TRBV7-6	.	TRBJ2-1	.	CASSSFSGDSYNEQFF	TGTGCCAGCAGCTCCTTTTCGGGCGACTCCTACAATGAGCAGTTCTTC
TRBV5-1	few	TRBJ2-3	TRBD1	CASSLAGQGSTDTQYF	TGCGCCAGCAGCTTGGCGGGACAGGGGAGCACAGATACGCAGTATTTT
TRBV4-2	.	TRBJ2-1	.	CASSQEDSAYNEQFF	TGTGCCAGCAGCCAAGAAGACTCCGCCTACAATGAGCAGTTCTTC
TRBV12-5	.	TRBJ2-1	.	CASGLWGAHNEQFF	TGTGCTAGTGGTTTGTGGGGGGCGCACAATGAGCAGTTCTTC
TRBV10-3	.	TRBJ1-2	TRBD1	CAIRTGKNFRGYTF	TGTGCCATCAGGACAGGGAAAAATTTCCGTGGCTACACCTTC
TRBV13	.	TRBJ1-1	.	CASSARGVKDEAFF	TGTGCCAGCAGCGCACGAGGGGTTAAGGATGAAGCTTTCTTT
TRBV20-1	.	TRBJ2-5	.	CSARIQETQYF	TGCAGTGCTCGGATCCAAGAGACCCAGTACTTC
TRBV7-8	.	TRBJ1-5	TRBD1	CASSYLGTGRQPQHF	TGTGCCAGCAGCTACCTAGGGACAGGGCGGCAGCCCCAGCATTTT
TRBV5-4	.	TRBJ2-7	.	CASSLGGHEQYF	TGTGCCAGCAGCTTGGGGGGCCACGAGCAGTACTTC
TRBV5-4	.	TRBJ2-3	TRBD2	CASSSRDYNIDTQYF	TGTGCCAGCAGCTCGCGGGACTACAATATCGATACGCAGTATTTT
TRBV25-1	.	TRBJ2-3	.	CASSEYGEADTQYF	TGTGCCAGCAGTGAATATGGGGAGGCGGATACGCAGTATTTT
TRBV14	.	TRBJ2-5	.	CASSQKFLGPTQETQYF	TGTGCCAGCAGCCAAAAATTTTTAGGGCCGACTCAAGAGACCCAGTACTTC
TRBV7-3	.	TRBJ1-2	TRBD1	CASSSGTGNGYTF	TGTGCCAGCAGTTCCGGGACAGGCAATGGCTACACCTTC
TRBV6-4	.	TRBJ1-5	.	CASPQAAKGNQPQHF	TGTGCCAGCCCTCAGGCCGCGAAAGGCAATCAGCCCCAGCATTTT
TRBV28	.	TRBJ1-3	.	CASRSQGTFRAEGENTIYF	TGTGCCAGCAGGTCCCAAGGTACCTTCAGGGCTGAGGGTGAGAACACCATATATTTT
TRBV19	.	TRBJ1-4	TRBD1	CASLPHRGTDEKLFF	TGTGCCAGTCTCCCCCACAGGGGGACCGATGAAAAACTGTTTTTT